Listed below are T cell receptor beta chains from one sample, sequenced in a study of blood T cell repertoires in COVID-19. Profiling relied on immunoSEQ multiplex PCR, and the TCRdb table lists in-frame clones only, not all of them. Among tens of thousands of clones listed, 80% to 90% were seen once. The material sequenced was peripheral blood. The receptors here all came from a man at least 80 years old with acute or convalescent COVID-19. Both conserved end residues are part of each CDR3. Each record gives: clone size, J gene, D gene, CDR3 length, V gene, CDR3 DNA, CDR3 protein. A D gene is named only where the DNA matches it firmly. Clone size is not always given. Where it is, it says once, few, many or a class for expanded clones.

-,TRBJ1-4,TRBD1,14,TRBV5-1,TGCGCCAGCAGCTCCGGACAGGGTAATGAAAAACTGTTTTTT,CASSSGQGNEKLFF
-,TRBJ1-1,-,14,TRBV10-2,TGCGCCAGCAGTGAGGCTACCCTGAACACTGAAGCTTTCTTT,CASSEATLNTEAFF
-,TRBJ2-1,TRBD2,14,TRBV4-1,TGCGCCAGCAAGGTAGCGGGGGGGTTAGGTGAGCAGTTCTTC,CASKVAGGLGEQFF
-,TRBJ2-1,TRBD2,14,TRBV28,TGTGCCAGCAGGGGCGGGGGGTCCTACAATGAGCAGTTCTTC,CASRGGGSYNEQFF
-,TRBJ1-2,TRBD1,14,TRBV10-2,TGCGCCAGCAGTGAGTCGCTTAGACAGGGACACTACACCTTC,CASSESLRQGHYTF
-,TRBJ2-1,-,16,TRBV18,TGTGCCAGCTCACCACGTATAACAGGATCCTACAATGAGCAGTTCTTC,CASSPRITGSYNEQFF
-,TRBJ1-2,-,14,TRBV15,TGTGCCACCAGCAGAGATCCGCAGGGTATGAGCTACACCTTC,CATSRDPQGMSYTF
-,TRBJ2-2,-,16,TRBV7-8,TGTGCCAGCAGCCCCGGGAGCAGGGAGCTCCCCGGGGAGCTGTTTTTT,CASSPGSRELPGELFF
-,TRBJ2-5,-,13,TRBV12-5,TGTGCTAGTGGCCGGGGTCCACAAGAGACCCAGTACTTC,CASGRGPQETQYF
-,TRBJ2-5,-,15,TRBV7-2,TGTGCCAGCAGCCATGACGGGATTATTCGAGAGACCCAGTACTTC,CASSHDGIIRETQYF
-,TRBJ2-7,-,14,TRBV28,TGTGCCAGCCAGTTGGCCGGGGTCGCCTACGAGCAGTACTTC,CASQLAGVAYEQYF
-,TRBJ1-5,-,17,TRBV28,TGTGCCAGCAGACCACCCCCCGCCTTTGGGCCCAATCAGCCCCAGCATTTT,CASRPPPAFGPNQPQHF
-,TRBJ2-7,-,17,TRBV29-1,TGCAGCGTTGGGGTGGCGGTAGTGAGTCTACACTCCTACGAGCAGTACTTC,CSVGVAVVSLHSYEQYF
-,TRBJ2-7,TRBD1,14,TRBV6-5,TGTGCCAGCAGACGTGGACAGGGGGCCTACGAGCAGTACTTC,CASRRGQGAYEQYF
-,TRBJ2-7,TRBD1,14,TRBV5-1,TGCGCCAGCAGCCCTGGACAGGCCGACTACGAGCAGTACTTC,CASSPGQADYEQYF
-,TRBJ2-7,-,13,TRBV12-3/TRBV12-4,TGTGCCAGCAGAGTGGACAGTCCCTACGAGCAGTACTTC,CASRVDSPYEQYF
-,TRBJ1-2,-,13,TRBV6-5,TGTGCCAGCACTCGTTCGGGAAACTATGGCTACACCTTC,CASTRSGNYGYTF
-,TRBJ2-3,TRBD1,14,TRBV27,TGTGCCAGCAGTCGGGACAGGGGCACAGATACGCAGTATTTT,CASSRDRGTDTQYF
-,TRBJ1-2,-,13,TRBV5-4,TGTGCCAGCAGCTTTTCAGGGTTGAGTGGCTACACCTTC,CASSFSGLSGYTF
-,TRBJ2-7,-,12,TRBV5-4,TGTGCCAGCAGCTTGGGAGGGCACGAGCAGTACTTC,CASSLGGHEQYF
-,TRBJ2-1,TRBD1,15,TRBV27,TGTGCCAGCAGCCGGGACAGGGGCCGATACAATGAGCAGTTCTTC,CASSRDRGRYNEQFF
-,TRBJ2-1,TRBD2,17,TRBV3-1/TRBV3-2,TGTGCCAGCAGCCCGAGACAGGGACTAGCGAGCCACAATGAGCAGTTCTTC,CASSPRQGLASHNEQFF
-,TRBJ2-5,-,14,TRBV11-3,TGTGCCAGCAGCTTAGGAAGAGGGGGAGAGACCCAGTACTTC,CASSLGRGGETQYF
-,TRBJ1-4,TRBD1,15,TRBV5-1,TGCGCCAGCAGCCCGGGACAGGGGGTGCGTGAAAAACTGTTTTTT,CASSPGQGVREKLFF
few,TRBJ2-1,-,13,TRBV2,TGTGCCAGCAGTGAAGCGCGGCTAGCTGAGCAGTTCTTC,CASSEARLAEQFF
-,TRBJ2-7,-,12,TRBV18,TGTGCCAGCTCAGTTTTAGGGGGCGAGCAGTACTTC,CASSVLGGEQYF
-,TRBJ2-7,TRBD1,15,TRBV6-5,TGTGCCAGCGTGGGCCCCGGGACAGGGAACTACGAGCAGTACTTC,CASVGPGTGNYEQYF
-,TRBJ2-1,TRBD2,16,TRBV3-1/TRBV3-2,TGTGCCAGCAGCCCTGGACTAGCGGGGGGGTACAATGAGCAGTTCTTC,CASSPGLAGGYNEQFF
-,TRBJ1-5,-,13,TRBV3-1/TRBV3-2,TGTGCCAGCAGCCAGTACAGGGATCAGCCCCAGCATTTT,CASSQYRDQPQHF
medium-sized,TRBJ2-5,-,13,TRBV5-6,TGTGCCAGCAGCTGGGCCACTCAAGAGACCCAGTACTTC,CASSWATQETQYF
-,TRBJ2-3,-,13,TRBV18,TGTGCCAGCTCACCAGCAGGGTCCGATACGCAGTATTTT,CASSPAGSDTQYF
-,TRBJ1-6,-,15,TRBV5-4,TGTGCCAGCAGCTTGCCGGGGGGGTATAATTCACCCCTCCACTTT,CASSLPGGYNSPLHF
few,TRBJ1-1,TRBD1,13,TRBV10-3,TGTGCCATCAGCGACAGGGCGAACACTGAAGCTTTCTTT,CAISDRANTEAFF
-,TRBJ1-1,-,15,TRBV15,TGTGCCACCAGCAGAGATTACGAGCTTCGCCGAGGAGCTTTCTTT,CATSRDYELRRGAFF
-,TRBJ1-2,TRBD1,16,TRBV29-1,TGCAGCGTTGGGACCGGGACAGGGGAGTTGACCGGTGGCTACACCTTC,CSVGTGTGELTGGYTF
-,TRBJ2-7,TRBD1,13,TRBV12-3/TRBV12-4,TGTGCCAGCGGGGGGACAGGGGCAAGCGAGCAGTACTTC,CASGGTGASEQYF
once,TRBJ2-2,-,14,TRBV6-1,TGTGCCAGCAGTGAACTTATAGCATCCGGGGAGCTGTTTTTT,CASSELIASGELFF
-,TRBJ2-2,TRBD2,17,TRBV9,TGTGCCAGCAGCCTAGGGACTAGCGGGAGATATAACGGGGAGCTGTTTTTT,CASSLGTSGRYNGELFF
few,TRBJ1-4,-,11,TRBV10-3,TGTGCCATCAGGGGGGGTGAAAAACTGTTTTTT,CAIRGGEKLFF
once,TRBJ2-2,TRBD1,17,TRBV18,TGTGCCAGCTCACCCACCCCGCAGGGGGCGGTCACCGGGGAGCTGTTTTTT,CASSPTPQGAVTGELFF
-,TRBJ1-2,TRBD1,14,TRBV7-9,TGTGCCAGCAGCTTGATACAGGGGGTGTATGGCTACACCTTC,CASSLIQGVYGYTF
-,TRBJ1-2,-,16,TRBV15,TGTGCCACCAGCAACCAGATTGGGGACAATAACTATGGCTACACCTTC,CATSNQIGDNNYGYTF
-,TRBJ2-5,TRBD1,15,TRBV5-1,TGCGCCAGCAGCTCTAATACAGGGGGACGGGAGACCCAGTACTTC,CASSSNTGGRETQYF
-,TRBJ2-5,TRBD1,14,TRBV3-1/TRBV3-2,TGTGCCAGCAGCCACCGGACAGGGAGGGAGACCCAGTACTTC,CASSHRTGRETQYF
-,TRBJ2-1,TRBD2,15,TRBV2,TGTGCCAGCAGTATAGCGGGATTGACCTACAATGAGCAGTTCTTC,CASSIAGLTYNEQFF
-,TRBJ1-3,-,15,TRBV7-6,TGTGCCAGCAGCCTACAGGGCTTCTCTGGAAACACCATATATTTT,CASSLQGFSGNTIYF
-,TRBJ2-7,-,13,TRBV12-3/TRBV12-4,TGTGCCAGCAGTTTAGACTTCTCCTACGAGCAGTACTTC,CASSLDFSYEQYF
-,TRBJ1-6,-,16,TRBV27,TGTGCCAGCAGTCCGGGGGGGCAGGTCCCTGGTTCACCCCTCCACTTT,CASSPGGQVPGSPLHF
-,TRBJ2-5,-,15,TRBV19,TGTGCCAGTAGTTTTAGGGTACTAGCAGGAGAGACCCAGTACTTC,CASSFRVLAGETQYF
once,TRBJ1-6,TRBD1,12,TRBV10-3,TGTGCCATCCGGGACAGAAATTCACCCCTCCACTTT,CAIRDRNSPLHF
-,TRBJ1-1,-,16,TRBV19,TGTGCCAGTAGTATGCAGGGGTCGCCACGGAACACTGAAGCTTTCTTT,CASSMQGSPRNTEAFF
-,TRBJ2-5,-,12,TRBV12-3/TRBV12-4,TGTGCCAGCAGTCGTATCTCGGAGACCCAGTACTTC,CASSRISETQYF
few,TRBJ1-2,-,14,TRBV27,TGTGCCAGCAGTTTACAGGGCTATGACTATGGCTACACCTTC,CASSLQGYDYGYTF
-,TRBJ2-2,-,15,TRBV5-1,TGCGCCAGCTCCAGGGGGGTGCCGAACACCGGGGAGCTGTTTTTT,CASSRGVPNTGELFF
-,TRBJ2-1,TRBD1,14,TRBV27,TGTGCCAGCAGTTTGGACAGGGCGAACAATGAGCAGTTCTTC,CASSLDRANNEQFF
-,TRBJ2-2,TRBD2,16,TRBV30,TGTGCCTGGGCGGCTAGCGGGGGGGCAGACACCGGGGAGCTGTTTTTT,CAWAASGGADTGELFF